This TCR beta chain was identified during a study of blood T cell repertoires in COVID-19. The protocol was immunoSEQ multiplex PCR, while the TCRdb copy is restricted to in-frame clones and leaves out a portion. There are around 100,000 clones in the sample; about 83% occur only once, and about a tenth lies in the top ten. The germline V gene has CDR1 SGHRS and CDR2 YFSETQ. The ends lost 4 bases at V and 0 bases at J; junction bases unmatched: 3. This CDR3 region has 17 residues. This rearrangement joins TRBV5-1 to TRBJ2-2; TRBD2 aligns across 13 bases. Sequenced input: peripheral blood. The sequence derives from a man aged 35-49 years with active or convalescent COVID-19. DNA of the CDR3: TGCGCCAGCAGCCAAGGACTAGCGGGGGCGAACACCGGGGAGCTGTTTTTT. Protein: CASSQGLAGANTGELFF.